These 7 T cell receptor beta chains came from one sample sequenced in a study of blood T cell repertoires in COVID-19 (dated by TCRdb to the early 2020s). Receptor amplification or capture employed the immunoSEQ multiplex PCR assay. TCRdb re-hosts the immuneACCESS table, in-frame sequences only. Its copies lack some clones; in the studies checked, an unresolved V gene accounts for under half of them, and the cause for the rest is not known. The sample has 240,000 or so clones on record, approximately 83% of them singletons. The biggest ten clones account for about 3.3% of the sample. Material for sequencing was PBMCs or T cells enriched from blood (not recorded which). Receptors were obtained from a woman aged 40 to 49 with acute COVID-19.

This chain uses TRBV12-3 or TRBV12-4 with TRBJ1-2; 7 bases match TRBD1. CDR3 size: 13 residues. The V segment lost 6 bases and the J segment 6 bases; nucleotides outside the gene matches: 7. CDR3 nucleotide sequence: TGTGCCAGCAGAACGACAGGGTCGAATGGCTACACCTTC. This gives the protein CASRTTGSNGYTF.

This clone appeared a single time. CDR3 loop: CASSLISGLAGGDTQYF. The CDR3 DNA follows: TGTGCCAGCAGTTTAATAAGCGGGCTAGCGGGAGGTGATACGCAGTATTTT. V is TRBV27 and J is TRBJ2-3, with 11 positions matching TRBD2. The V gene's germline CDR1 is MNHEY and CDR2 SMNVEV (reference sequence). V dropped 2 bases and J dropped 6; count of bases not matched to a gene: 10. This CDR3 has 17 amino acids.

J is TRBJ2-7 and V is TRBV29-1, with 8 bases lining up with TRBD1. The V gene's germline CDR1 is SQVTM and CDR2 ANQGSEA. Losses at the gene ends were 0 bases for V and 6 bases for J; bases not matched to a gene: 10. This CDR3 is built from 15 residues. CDR3 sequence reads: CSVEDHLQDRAEQYF. As DNA, the CDR3 is TGCAGCGTTGAAGATCATCTACAGGACAGGGCCGAGCAGTACTTC.

This chain uses TRBV15 with TRBJ2-7, with 9 bases lining up with TRBD2. The junction had 10 bases not matched to a gene; V was cut back by 5 bases and J by 5 bases. CDR1 and CDR2 (germline): LNHNV, YYDKDF (reference sequence). This CDR3 has 15 amino acids. The CDR3 sequence is CATSSRTSVSNEQYF. CDR3 coding DNA: TGTGCCACCAGCTCGCGGACTAGCGTGTCTAACGAGCAGTACTTC. Complete variable domain (other parts from reference TRBV15 and TRBJ2-7): DAMVIQNPRYQVTQFGKPVTLSCSQTLNHNVMYWYQQKSSQAPKLLFHYYDKDFNNEADTPDNFQSRRPNTSFCFLDIRSPGLGDTAMYLCATSSRTSVSNEQYFGPGTRLTVT.

Notes on this clone: Additional DNA sequences in this sample encode the identical CDR3. V is TRBV9 and J is TRBJ1-5; 7 bases fit TRBD1. The CDR3 spans 14 residues. V shed 4 bases and J 1 base; nucleotides not matched to a gene: 2. CDR1 SGDLS and CDR2 YYNGEE come from the germline V gene. DNA of the CDR3: TGTGCCAGCAGCCAGGGGGGAAGCAATCAGCCCCAGCATTTT. Its translation: CASSQGGSNQPQHF. The whole variable domain, remainder taken from reference TRBV9 and TRBJ1-5, is DSGVTQTPKHLITATGQRVTLRCSPRSGDLSVYWYQQSLDQGLQFLIQYYNGEERAKGNILERFSAQQFPDLHSELNLSSLELGDSALYFCASSQGGSNQPQHFGDGTRLSIL.

In this sample, this clone turned up once. V and J are TRBV14 and TRBJ2-2; 8 bases are a match to TRBD2. Germline lookup yields CDR1 SGHDN and CDR2 FVKESK. This CDR3 comprises 17 residues. V gave up 4 bases and J gave up 4 bases; unmatched junction bases: 11. CDR3 nucleotide sequence: TGTGCCAGCAGCCGTCTGAGGGCGGGAGGTGGCACCGGGGAGCTGTTTTTT. Protein sequence: CASSRLRAGGGTGELFF. The complete variable domain, with remaining parts taken from reference TRBV14 and TRBJ2-2, reads EAGVTQFPSHSVIEKGQTVTLRCDPISGHDNLYWYRRVMGKEIKFLLHFVKESKQDESGMPNNRFLAERTGGTYSTLKVQPAELEDSGVYFCASSRLRAGGGTGELFFGEGSRLTVL.

The chain links TRBV5-5 to TRBJ2-4, with no clear D. The CDR3 has 12 amino acids. CDR1 SGHKS and CDR2 YYEKEE come from the germline V gene (reference sequence). The ends were cut back, 4 bases at V and 9 bases at J, with 11 bases in the middle. The CDR3 DNA follows: TGTGCCAGCAGCCTAGAGGTAGCCATTCAGTACTTC. As protein: CASSLEVAIQYF.